Included here is one T cell receptor beta chain sequence, with context. This sample is drawn from a study of radiation and T cells in renal cell carcinoma. Indicated time point: baseline pretreatment blood. Treatment in this sample: 15 Gy SBRT to primary tumor, nephrectomy 4 weeks later. The CDR3 runs to 14 residues. V was cut by 4 bases and J by 6 bases, with 11 bases left in between. The germline gives CDR1 SGHRS, CDR2 YFSETQ. Assay: immunoSEQ multiplex PCR; the TCRdb copy retains only in-frame clones and omits some. The top ten clones hold around 13% of a sample with about 130,000 clones, about 88% of them seen once.

The specimen was blood, collected from a patient whose treatment included radiotherapy and nephrectomy. V gene TRBV5-1 combines with J gene TRBJ1-6; D unresolved. This receptor was taken from a woman aged 45-65 years with renal cell carcinoma. This CDR3 is CASSPALSNSPLHF. The DNA for the CDR3 is TGCGCCAGCAGCCCTGCCCTGAGTAATTCACCCCTCCACTTT.